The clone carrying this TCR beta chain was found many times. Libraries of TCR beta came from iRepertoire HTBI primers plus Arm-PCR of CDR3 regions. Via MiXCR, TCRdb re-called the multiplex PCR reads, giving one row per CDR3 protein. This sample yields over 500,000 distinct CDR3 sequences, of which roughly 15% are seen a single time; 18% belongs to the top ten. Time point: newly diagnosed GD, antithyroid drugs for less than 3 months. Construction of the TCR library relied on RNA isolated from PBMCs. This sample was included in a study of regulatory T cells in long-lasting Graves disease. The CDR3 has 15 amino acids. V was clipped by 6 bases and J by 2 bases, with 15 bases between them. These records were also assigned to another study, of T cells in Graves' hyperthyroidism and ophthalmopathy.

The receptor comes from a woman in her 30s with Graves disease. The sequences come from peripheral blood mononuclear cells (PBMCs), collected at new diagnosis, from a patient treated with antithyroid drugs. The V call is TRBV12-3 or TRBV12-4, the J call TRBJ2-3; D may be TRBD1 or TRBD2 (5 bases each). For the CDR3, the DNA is TGTGCCAGCAGGAGCCGGGACCGAGTCACAGATACGCAGTATTTT. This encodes CASRSRDRVTDTQYF.